This T cell receptor (beta chain) was sequenced for a study of control samples from healthy donors and cancer patients. Sequenced by immunoSEQ multiplex PCR; TCRdb stores in-frame clones only, minus some. Here the sample spans some 37,000 clones, around nine tenths being singletons. The CDR3 is made up of 13 amino acids. The V gene end was trimmed by 4 bases and the J gene end by 5 bases; junction bases not matched to a gene: 4. Per germline, CDR1 SGHNT and CDR2 YYREEE (reference sequence). This chain joins TRBV5-4 and TRBJ1-2, with 8 bases aligning to TRBD1. The TCR was taken from a woman between 45 and 65 years old in good health. The sequencing sample was made of blood. The CDR3 DNA reads TGTGCCAGCAGCGTCGACAGGGGATATGGCTACACCTTC. It yields the protein CASSVDRGYGYTF.